This T cell receptor (beta chain) was retrieved from a study of identical twins. Germline V gene data show CDR1 as SGHRS and CDR2 as YFSETQ. The CDR3 length is 17 residues. Trimming removed 0 bases from V and 1 base from J; junction bases left unmatched: 3. TCRdb fed the 5' RACE reads into MiXCR, producing one record per CDR3 protein. The repertoire has 750,000 to 950,000 distinct CDR3 sequences, 9% to 15% of them found once; the top ten carry 1.5% to 2%. This sample was also put to use in a study of yellow fever vaccine responses in identical twins.

Material for sequencing was PBMCs. The clonotype was recovered from a woman aged 18-35 years in good health. This sequence joins TRBV5-1 and TRBJ2-2; 10 nucleotides agree with TRBD2. In nucleotides, the CDR3 is TGCGCCAGCAGCTTGGAACTAGCGGGGAGGAACACCGGGGAGCTGTTTTTT. Translated: CASSLELAGRNTGELFF.